A selection of T cell receptor beta chains follows, all from one sample in a study of CD8 T cells in ankylosing spondylitis. TCRdb itself ran the 5' RACE reads through MiXCR, one entry per CDR3 protein. The data contain 350,000 to 450,000 distinct CDR3 sequences, roughly a quarter of them singletons. The specimen sequenced was blood, either unsorted or a sorted T cell fraction (not recorded which). The source of these receptors is a male donor with ankylosing spondylitis. CDR3s include the opening cysteine and the closing phenylalanine or tryptophan. A D gene is named only where the DNA matches it firmly. Only part of the rows carry a size: once, few, many, or a class if the clone is expanded.

TRBJ2-1 | TRBV20-1 | few | TRBD2 | TGCAGTGCTAGGCGCGGGAGCCTCGATGAGCAGTTCTTC | CSARRGSLDEQFF
TRBJ1-6 | TRBV5-1 | . | . | TGCGCCAGCAGCTCTCAGGAGGAATCACCCCTCCACTTT | CASSSQEESPLHF
TRBJ2-4 | TRBV7-2 | . | TRBD2 | TGTGCCAGCAGCTGGGCTAGCGGAGCCAAAAACATTCAGTACTTC | CASSWASGAKNIQYF
TRBJ2-5 | TRBV12-3/TRBV12-4 | few | . | TGTGCCAGCAGAATGGGTGCTGTAGAGACCCAGTACTTC | CASRMGAVETQYF
TRBJ1-5 | TRBV3-1 | few | . | TGTGCCAGCAGCCAAGATCGAAGGGATCAGCCCCAGCATTTT | CASSQDRRDQPQHF
TRBJ2-1 | TRBV5-1 | few | TRBD1 | TGCGCCAGCAAAGATTGGACAGGGTACAATGAGCAGTTCTTC | CASKDWTGYNEQFF
TRBJ1-2 | TRBV10-3 | . | TRBD1 | TGTGCCATCAGTGGCGACAGGGGCTATGGCTACACCTTC | CAISGDRGYGYTF
TRBJ2-6 | TRBV4-2 | . | . | TGTGCCAGCAGCCAAGATCAGGGGCCCGGGGCCAACGTCCTGACTTTC | CASSQDQGPGANVLTF
TRBJ1-3 | TRBV20-1 | few | TRBD1 | TGCAGTGCTTATGAGACAGGGTGGAACTCTGGAAACACCATATATTTT | CSAYETGWNSGNTIYF
TRBJ1-1 | TRBV5-1 | . | . | TGCGCCAGCAGGGACACCCCAGATAACACTGAAGCTTTCTTT | CASRDTPDNTEAFF
TRBJ1-2 | TRBV11-3 | . | . | TGTGCCAGCAGCTTATTTGGCGATAACTATGGCTACACCTTC | CASSLFGDNYGYTF
TRBJ1-5 | TRBV6-6 | few | TRBD1 | TGTGCCAGCAATCTACAGGGGCAGCCCCAGCATTTT | CASNLQGQPQHF
TRBJ1-1 | TRBV20-1 | . | . | TGCAGTGCTTCTCAGGGGTATGAAGCTTTCTTT | CSASQGYEAFF
TRBJ2-3 | TRBV5-1 | few | . | TGCGCCAGCAGCATGACACCTCCCGGGACTGGCACAGATACGCAGTATTTT | CASSMTPPGTGTDTQYF
TRBJ1-2 | TRBV27 | many | . | TGTGCCAGCACCCGGAACCCGATCGGACAGTCCCCTAACTATGGCTACACCTTC | CASTRNPIGQSPNYGYTF
TRBJ2-1 | TRBV24-1 | . | . | TGTGCCACCAGGAGTTCCCGGGAGCCCGCACTCAATGAGCAGTTCTTC | CATRSSREPALNEQFF
TRBJ2-2 | TRBV20-1 | few | TRBD2 | TGCAGTGCTAGACCCAGGACTAGCGGGACCGGGGAGCTGTTTTTT | CSARPRTSGTGELFF
TRBJ2-1 | TRBV11-2 | few | TRBD2 | TGTGCCAGCAGCTTAGACTTCATAGCGGGAGGTTCCTACAATGAGCAGTTCTTC | CASSLDFIAGGSYNEQFF
TRBJ2-1 | TRBV7-9 | . | TRBD2 | TGTGCCAGCAGCTTAGAGACTAGCGGGAAGCAGTTCTTC | CASSLETSGKQFF
TRBJ1-1 | TRBV3-1 | . | . | TGTGCCAGCAGCCAAGATACGAAGGGGAGCGGTGAAGCTTTCTTT | CASSQDTKGSGEAFF
TRBJ2-2 | TRBV20-1 | . | . | TGCAGTGCTAGAGTAGGAGGGACCGGGGAGCTGTTTTTT | CSARVGGTGELFF
TRBJ2-3 | TRBV20-1 | few | TRBD1 | TGCAGTGCTAGCCGGACCGGACAGGGGGCAGATACGCAGTATTTT | CSASRTGQGADTQYF
TRBJ2-1 | TRBV10-1 | . | . | TGCGCCAGCAGGAAGGGTATCTCGGGCTCCTACAATGAGCAGTTCTTC | CASRKGISGSYNEQFF
TRBJ2-2 | TRBV10-1 | . | . | TGCGCCAGCAGTGAGGGCGGAAAGGCCGGGGAGCTGTTTTTT | CASSEGGKAGELFF
TRBJ1-2 | TRBV7-2 | few | . | TGTGCCAGCAGCTGGGACAATTATGGCTACACCTTC | CASSWDNYGYTF
TRBJ2-5 | TRBV20-1 | . | TRBD2 | TGCAGTGCTCCCGGGACTAGCGGGAGGGCCAATAGGGAGACCCAGTACTTC | CSAPGTSGRANRETQYF
TRBJ2-3 | TRBV5-1 | . | . | TGCGCCAGCAGCTTTCTGAAGCCTAGCACAGATACGCAGTATTTT | CASSFLKPSTDTQYF
TRBJ2-1 | TRBV29-1 | few | . | TGCAGCGCATCAGGGTCGGGTGAGCAGTTCTTC | CSASGSGEQFF
TRBJ1-2 | TRBV6-1 | few | . | TGTGCCAGCTGGGATGCCTATGGCTACACCTTC | CASWDAYGYTF
TRBJ2-7 | TRBV5-1 | . | TRBD1 | TGCGCCAGCAGCTGGATTTCCGGGACAGGGTCATTGTACGAGCAGTACTTC | CASSWISGTGSLYEQYF
TRBJ2-1 | TRBV12-3/TRBV12-4 | few | . | TGTGCCAGCAGTTTGAGGCAGGGGGGTTCCTACAATGAGCAGTTCTTC | CASSLRQGGSYNEQFF
TRBJ1-5 | TRBV6-2/TRBV6-3 | . | TRBD1 | TGTGCCAGCAGCCCCAGGGGGGGGCTCAATCAGCCCCAGCATTTT | CASSPRGGLNQPQHF
TRBJ2-2 | TRBV24-1 | . | . | TGTGCCACCAGTGATCCTCCGGGACTGGGGCACGGGGAGCTGTTTTTT | CATSDPPGLGHGELFF
TRBJ2-4 | TRBV20-1 | few | . | TGCAGCGCGTTCGGTGAGAACATTCAGTACTTC | CSAFGENIQYF
TRBJ1-1 | TRBV18 | . | . | TGTGCCAGCTCACCCGGAGAAGGGGCTTTCTTT | CASSPGEGAFF
TRBJ2-7 | TRBV5-1 | many | TRBD1 | TGCGCCAGCAGCTTGACCGGGACAGGGGGCCTATCCTACGAGCAGTACTTC | CASSLTGTGGLSYEQYF
TRBJ1-2 | TRBV5-1 | few | TRBD1 | TGCGCCAGCACCGCGACAGGGGGCGGACGAGGCTACACCTTC | CASTATGGGRGYTF
TRBJ1-1 | TRBV6-5 | . | TRBD1 | TGTGCCAGCAGTTACTCCCGACAGGGTTATGGAGGCACTGAAGCTTTCTTT | CASSYSRQGYGGTEAFF
TRBJ1-4 | TRBV20-1 | . | TRBD1 | TGCAGTGCTTACACAGGGGGAGAGGAAAAACTGTTTTTT | CSAYTGGEEKLFF
TRBJ1-4 | TRBV7-9 | . | TRBD1 | TGTGCCAGCAGCTTCGACAGGGGAGGGAAACTGTTTTTT | CASSFDRGGKLFF
TRBJ2-5 | TRBV5-1 | . | . | TGCGCCAGCAGCCCCGGCTCTGGACATGGAGAGACCCAGTACTTC | CASSPGSGHGETQYF
TRBJ1-1 | TRBV10-3 | . | TRBD1 | TGTGCCATCAACAGGGGGCAGGGAACTGAAGCTTTCTTT | CAINRGQGTEAFF
TRBJ1-3 | TRBV20-1 | . | . | TGCAGTGCGCCCGGCGAGGGAAACACCATATATTTT | CSAPGEGNTIYF
TRBJ1-2 | TRBV6-5 | few | TRBD1 | TGTGCCAGCAGTTACGGCGGACAGGGAGGATCCTATGGCTACACCTTC | CASSYGGQGGSYGYTF
TRBJ1-1 | TRBV5-1 | many | TRBD1 | TGCGCCAGCAGCCCCACAAAGGGGGCGACCACTGAAGCTTTCTTT | CASSPTKGATTEAFF
TRBJ2-1 | TRBV7-8 | . | TRBD2 | TGTGCCAGCAGCTTCCGGACTAGCGGGAGGGAAAATGAGCAGTTCTTC | CASSFRTSGRENEQFF
TRBJ2-1 | TRBV10-3 | few | TRBD2 | TGTGCCACCGATTCTCCCGGGACTAGTTATGAGCAGTTCTTC | CATDSPGTSYEQFF
TRBJ2-2 | TRBV29-1 | . | . | TGCAGCGCCTTTGCGGGGAACACCGGGGAGCTGTTTTTT | CSAFAGNTGELFF
TRBJ2-7 | TRBV3-1 | . | TRBD2 | TGTGCCAGCAGCCCCCGCCTAGCGGCCCGGGAGCAGTACTTC | CASSPRLAAREQYF
TRBJ2-7 | TRBV7-8 | . | . | TGTGCCAGCAGTCGAAATAGCGGCAGACACTACGAGCAGTACTTC | CASSRNSGRHYEQYF
TRBJ1-1 | TRBV12-3/TRBV12-4 | . | TRBD1 | TGTGCCAGCAGAAAGGGACAGACGGACACTGAAGCTTTCTTT | CASRKGQTDTEAFF
TRBJ2-1 | TRBV11-2 | . | . | TGTGCCAGCAGCTTTCGGGGGCCGGATGAGCAGTTCTTC | CASSFRGPDEQFF
TRBJ2-1 | TRBV7-9 | . | . | TGTGCCAGCAGCTTCCTAGCGCCATCCTACAATGAGCAGTTCTTC | CASSFLAPSYNEQFF